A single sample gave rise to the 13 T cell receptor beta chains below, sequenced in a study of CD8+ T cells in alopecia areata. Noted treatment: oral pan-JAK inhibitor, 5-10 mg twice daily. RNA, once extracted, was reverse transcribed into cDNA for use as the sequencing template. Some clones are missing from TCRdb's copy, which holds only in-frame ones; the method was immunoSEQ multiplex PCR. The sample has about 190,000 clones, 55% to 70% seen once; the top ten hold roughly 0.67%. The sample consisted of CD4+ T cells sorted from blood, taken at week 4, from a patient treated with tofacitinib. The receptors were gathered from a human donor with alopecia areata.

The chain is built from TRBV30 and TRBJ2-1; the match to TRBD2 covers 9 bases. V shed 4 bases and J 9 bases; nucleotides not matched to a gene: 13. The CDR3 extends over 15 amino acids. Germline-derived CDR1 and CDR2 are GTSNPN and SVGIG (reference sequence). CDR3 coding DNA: TGTGCCTGGATCCGGGGGGGTTTAGCGGGAGTTGAGCAGTTCTTC. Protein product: CAWIRGGLAGVEQFF.

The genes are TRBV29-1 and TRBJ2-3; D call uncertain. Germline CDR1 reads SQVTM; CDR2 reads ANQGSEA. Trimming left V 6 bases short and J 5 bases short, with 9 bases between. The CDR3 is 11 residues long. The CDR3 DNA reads TGCAGCGTAAGCCCCGGAGATACGCAGTATTTT. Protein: CSVSPGDTQYF.

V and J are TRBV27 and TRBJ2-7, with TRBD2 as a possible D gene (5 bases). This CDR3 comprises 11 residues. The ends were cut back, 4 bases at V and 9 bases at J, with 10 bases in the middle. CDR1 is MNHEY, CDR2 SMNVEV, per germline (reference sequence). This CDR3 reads CASSSGLLQYF. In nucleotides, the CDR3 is TGTGCCAGCAGTTCTGGACTGCTGCAGTACTTC.

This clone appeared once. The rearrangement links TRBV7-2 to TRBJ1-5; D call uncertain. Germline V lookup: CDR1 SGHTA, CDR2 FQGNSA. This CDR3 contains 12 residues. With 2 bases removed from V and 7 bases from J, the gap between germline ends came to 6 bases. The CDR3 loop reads CASSLPLQPQHF. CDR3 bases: TGTGCCAGCAGCTTACCCCTGCAGCCCCAGCATTTT.

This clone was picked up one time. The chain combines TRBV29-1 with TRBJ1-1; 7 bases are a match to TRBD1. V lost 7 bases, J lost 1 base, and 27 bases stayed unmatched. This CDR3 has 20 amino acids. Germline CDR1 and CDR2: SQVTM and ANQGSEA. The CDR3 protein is CSAPFPGQLLFGGGNTEAFF. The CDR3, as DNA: TGCAGCGCACCCTTCCCGGGACAGCTTCTTTTTGGAGGGGGGAACACTGAAGCTTTCTTT.

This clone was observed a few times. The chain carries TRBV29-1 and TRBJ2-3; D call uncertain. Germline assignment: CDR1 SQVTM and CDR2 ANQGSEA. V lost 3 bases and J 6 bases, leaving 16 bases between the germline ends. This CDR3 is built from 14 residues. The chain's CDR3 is CSVESASPWDTQYF. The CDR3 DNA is TGCAGCGTTGAGTCGGCCTCGCCTTGGGATACGCAGTATTTT.

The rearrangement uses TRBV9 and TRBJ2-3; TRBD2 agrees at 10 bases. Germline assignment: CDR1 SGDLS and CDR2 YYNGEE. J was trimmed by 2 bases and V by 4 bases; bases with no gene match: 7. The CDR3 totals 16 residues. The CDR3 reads CASSPGTSDTTDTQYF. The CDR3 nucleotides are TGTGCCAGCAGCCCGGGGACTAGCGACACCACAGATACGCAGTATTTT. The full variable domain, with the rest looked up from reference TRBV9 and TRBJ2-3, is DSGVTQTPKHLITATGQRVTLRCSPRSGDLSVYWYQQSLDQGLQFLIQYYNGEERAKGNILERFSAQQFPDLHSELNLSSLELGDSALYFCASSPGTSDTTDTQYFGPGTRLTVL.

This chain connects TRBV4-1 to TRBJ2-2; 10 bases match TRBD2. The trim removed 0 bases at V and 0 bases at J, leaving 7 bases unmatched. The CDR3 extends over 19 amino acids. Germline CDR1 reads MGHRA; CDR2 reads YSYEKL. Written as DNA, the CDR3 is TGCGCCAGCAGCCAAGATCGGGTGCTAGCGGGAGCGAACACCGGGGAGCTGTTTTTT. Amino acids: CASSQDRVLAGANTGELFF.

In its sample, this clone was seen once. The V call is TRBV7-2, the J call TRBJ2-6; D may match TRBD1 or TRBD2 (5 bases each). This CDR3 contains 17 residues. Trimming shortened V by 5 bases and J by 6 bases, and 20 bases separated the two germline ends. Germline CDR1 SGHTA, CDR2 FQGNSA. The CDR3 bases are TGTGCCAGCAGCCCTCGGGACGGTGGTAGGACGGCCAACGTCCTGACTTTC. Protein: CASSPRDGGRTANVLTF.

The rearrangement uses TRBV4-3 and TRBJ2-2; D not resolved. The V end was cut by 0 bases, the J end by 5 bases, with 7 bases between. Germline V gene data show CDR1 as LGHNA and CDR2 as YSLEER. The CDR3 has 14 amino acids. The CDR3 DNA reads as TGCGCCAGCAGCCAAGATTACGGAACCGGGGAGCTGTTTTTT. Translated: CASSQDYGTGELFF.

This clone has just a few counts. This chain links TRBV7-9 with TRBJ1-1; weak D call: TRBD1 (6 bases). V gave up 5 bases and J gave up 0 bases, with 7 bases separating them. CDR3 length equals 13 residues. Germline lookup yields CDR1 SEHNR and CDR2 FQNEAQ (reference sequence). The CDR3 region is CASSGQLNTEAFF. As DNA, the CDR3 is TGTGCCAGCAGCGGACAGTTGAACACTGAAGCTTTCTTT.

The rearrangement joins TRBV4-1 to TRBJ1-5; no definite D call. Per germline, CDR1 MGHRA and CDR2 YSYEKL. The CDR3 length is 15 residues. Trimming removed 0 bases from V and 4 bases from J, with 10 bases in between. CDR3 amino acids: CASSQDRVGNQPQHF. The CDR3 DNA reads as TGCGCCAGCAGCCAAGATCGTGTGGGGAATCAGCCCCAGCATTTT.

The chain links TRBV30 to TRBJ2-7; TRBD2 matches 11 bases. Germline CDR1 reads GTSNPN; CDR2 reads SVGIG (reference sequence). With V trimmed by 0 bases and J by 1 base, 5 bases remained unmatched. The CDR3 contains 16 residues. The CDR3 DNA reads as TGTGCCTGGAGTGTACTCCCTAGCGGGAGGTCCTACGAGCAGTACTTC. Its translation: CAWSVLPSGRSYEQYF. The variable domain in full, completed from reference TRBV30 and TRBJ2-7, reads SQTIHQWPATLVQPVGSPLSLECTVEGTSNPNLYWYRQAAGRGLQLLFYSVGIGQISSEVPQNLSASRPQDRQFILSSKKLLLSDSGFYLCAWSVLPSGRSYEQYFGPGTRLTVT.